These 26 T cell receptor beta chains share one sample of origin, sequenced in a study of identical twins. MiXCR, applied by TCRdb to the 5' RACE reads, yields one record per CDR3 protein. Among around 490,000 distinct CDR3 sequences listed, more than 20% were seen once. The same sample was also used in a study of yellow fever vaccine responses in identical twins.

Sequencing was performed on CD4+ T cells sorted from blood. These receptors originate from a woman aged 18-30 years in good health.

Only a few counts were recorded for this clonotype. The CDR3 spells CASSARLATLQETQYF. CDR3 DNA sequence: TGTGCCAGCAGTGCCCGACTAGCGACCTTACAAGAGACCCAGTACTTC. This chain uses TRBV27 with TRBJ2-5; TRBD2 matches at 8 bases. V was clipped by 5 bases and J by 2 bases; unmatched bases: 10. Germline V gene data show CDR1 as MNHEY and CDR2 as SMNVEV (reference sequence). This CDR3 has 16 amino acids.

In this sample, this clonotype turned up a few times. The chain uses TRBV14 and TRBJ2-2; D uncertain. Looked up from germline, CDR1 is SGHDN and CDR2 is FVKESK. This CDR3 contains 15 residues. V lost 4 bases, J lost 2 bases, and 11 bases lay in between. CDR3 coding DNA: TGTGCCAGCAGCCTCCTAGGCGCCAACACCGGGGAGCTGTTTTTT. Its translation is CASSLLGANTGELFF.

V usage is TRBV20-1 and J usage is TRBJ2-1; D possibly corresponds to TRBD2 (6 bases). The germline V gene encodes CDR1 DFQATT and CDR2 SNEGSKA (reference sequence). The CDR3 has 14 amino acids. V lost 5 bases and J lost 5, with 16 bases in between. CDR3 DNA: TGCAGTGCTGGCTCGGGACTTTTAAACAATGAGCAGTTCTTC. This translates into CSAGSGLLNNEQFF.

The gene calls are TRBV5-1 and TRBJ2-7, with 8 bases lining up with TRBD2. Germline V gene lookup returns CDR1 SGHRS and CDR2 YFSETQ. This CDR3 region has 17 residues. V shed 0 bases and J 5 bases; nucleotides not matched to a gene: 13. The CDR3 reads CASSLGSGGPLVDEQYF. CDR3 coding DNA: TGCGCCAGCAGCTTGGGCTCGGGAGGGCCTCTGGTGGACGAGCAGTACTTC.

The rearrangement links TRBV6-1 to TRBJ2-1; 7 bases are a match to TRBD1. This CDR3 is built from 16 residues. Germline V gene lookup returns CDR1 MNHNS and CDR2 SASEGT. The V gene end was trimmed by 2 bases and the J gene end by 4 bases; junction bases not matched to a gene: 8. CDR3: CASSEYGPRGYNEQFF. CDR3 DNA sequence: TGTGCCAGCAGTGAATACGGTCCCAGGGGGTACAATGAGCAGTTCTTC.

This chain links TRBV24-1 with TRBJ2-3; 9 bases agree with TRBD2. The CDR3 consists of 16 residues. Germline V gives CDR1 KGHDR, CDR2 SFDVKD. Trimming cost V 3 bases and J 0 bases; bases outside gene matches: 3. In DNA, the CDR3 is TGTGCCACCAGTGATGTGGCGGGAGGGAGCACAGATACGCAGTATTTT. Its protein product is CATSDVAGGSTDTQYF.

This clonotype occurred a few times. The rearrangement joins TRBV5-1 to TRBJ1-1; D gene uncertain. This CDR3 is 16 amino acids long. Per germline, CDR1 SGHRS and CDR2 YFSETQ. The V gene lost 0 bases and the J gene lost 1 base, with 13 bases spanning the gap. The CDR3 bases are TGCGCCAGCAGCTTGGCCGTGGGAGGTCCGAACACTGAAGCTTTCTTT. It is translated as CASSLAVGGPNTEAFF.

This clonotype was observed a few times. This sequence joins TRBV27 and TRBJ1-1; possibly TRBD1 for D (6 bases). CDR1 MNHEY and CDR2 SMNVEV come from the germline V gene (reference sequence). Trimming removed 8 bases from V and 2 bases from J, with 15 bases in between. There are 14 residues in the CDR3. DNA for the CDR3: TGTGCCAGCGGACATGACAGGATCAACACTGAAGCTTTCTTT. This encodes CASGHDRINTEAFF.

The rearrangement links TRBV2 to TRBJ2-5, with 7 bases matching TRBD1. Trimming took 6 bases from V and 1 from J; bases not matched to a gene: 14. This CDR3 is built from 17 residues. Germline V gene sequence: CDR1 SNHLY, CDR2 FYNNEI. The DNA of the CDR3 is TGTGCCAGCAGAAGAAGGGAGAATCGGGACAGCCAAGAGACCCAGTACTTC. Translation gives CASRRRENRDSQETQYF.

The rearrangement uses TRBV7-2 and TRBJ2-3, with 7 nucleotides matching TRBD1. Trimming cost V 5 bases and J 1 base; bases outside gene matches: 6. The CDR3 runs to 15 residues. Germline V CDR1 and CDR2: SGHTA, FQGNSA. CDR3 residues: CASSTRQGRTDTQYF. The CDR3 DNA is TGTGCCAGCAGCACCCGACAGGGTCGCACAGATACGCAGTATTTT.

The V call is TRBV29-1, the J call TRBJ2-4, with D unresolved. The CDR3 sequence is 15 residues long. Deletions cut 5 bases from V and 5 bases from J, with 19 bases between. Germline V lookup: CDR1 SQVTM, CDR2 ANQGSEA. CDR3 DNA: TGCAGCGTTAGCCAAAACCGGGTTTTTGAAAACATTCAGTACTTC. Its translation: CSVSQNRVFENIQYF.

The V gene is TRBV20-1, the J gene TRBJ2-1, with D possibly matching TRBD2 (6 bases). The V end was cut by 3 bases, the J end by 3 bases, with 9 bases between. Germline loops: CDR1 DFQATT, CDR2 SNEGSKA (reference sequence). This CDR3 is built from 13 residues. The CDR3 DNA reads TGCAGTGCTAGTTCGGACTACTACAATGAGCAGTTCTTC. This gives the protein CSASSDYYNEQFF.

This chain links TRBV12-3 or TRBV12-4 with TRBJ2-7, with D maybe TRBD2 (6 bases). V was trimmed by 4 bases and J by 6 bases, leaving 13 bases between them. This CDR3 comprises 13 residues. The CDR3: CASSSGLAGEQYV. CDR3 in DNA: TGTGCCAGCAGTTCGGGACTGGCTGGCGAGCAGTACGTC.

The genes are TRBV29-1 and TRBJ2-5; the D is unclear. Germline V gene sequence: CDR1 SQVTM, CDR2 ANQGSEA. V gave up 0 bases and J gave up 7 bases, with 15 bases separating them. The CDR3 sequence is 14 residues long. The CDR3: CSVEDRVPSGTQYF. Written as DNA, the CDR3 is TGCAGCGTTGAAGATCGTGTCCCATCAGGGACCCAGTACTTC.

This clonotype occurred a few times. The chain joins TRBV12-3 or TRBV12-4 to TRBJ2-3; no definite D call. With 7 bases removed from V and 2 bases from J, the gap between germline ends came to 19 bases. There are 16 residues in the CDR3. This CDR3 is CASTTNLGYLTDTQYF. CDR3 bases: TGTGCCAGCACCACCAACCTCGGATACCTCACAGATACGCAGTATTTT.

Here the CDR3 DNA reads TGTGCCAGCAGCTCCCGGACTAGCGGGGCCTCCTACAATGAGCAGTTCTTC. Translating it yields CASSSRTSGASYNEQFF. This chain uses TRBV7-8 with TRBJ2-1; 12 bases are a match to TRBD2. Germline CDR1 is SGHVS and CDR2 is FQNEAQ. V gave up 4 bases and J gave up 0 bases; unmatched junction bases: 4. The CDR3 is 17 residues long.

This chain uses TRBV21-1 with TRBJ1-3; the table's D call, TRBD1, was not checked against the DNA. TRBV21-1 is a known pseudogene. This CDR3 comprises 19 residues. The CDR3 sequence: CASSKLQGRQIHSGNTIYF. The CDR3 DNA reads as TGTGCCAGCAGCAAACTCCAGGGACGCCAAATCCACTCTGGAAACACCATATATTTT.

The rearrangement links TRBV28 to TRBJ2-7, with 8 bases fitting TRBD1. The CDR3 covers 14 residues. The V and J ends lost 3 bases and 7 bases, in that order; junction bases with no gene match: 8. Per the germline V gene, CDR1 is MDHEN and CDR2 is SYDVKM. The CDR3 loop reads CASSLQGAPGEQYV. CDR3 sequence (DNA): TGTGCCAGCAGTTTGCAGGGGGCGCCGGGTGAGCAGTACGTC.

V and J are TRBV3-1 and TRBJ2-3; 7 positions match TRBD1. With V trimmed by 0 bases and J by 6 bases, 6 bases remained unmatched. Germline-derived CDR1 and CDR2 are LGHDT and YNNKEL (reference sequence). The CDR3 extends over 15 amino acids. The CDR3 coding sequence is TGTGCCAGCAGCCAAGATTTCCCCAGGGGGGATACGCAGTATTTT. It codes for CASSQDFPRGDTQYF.

V and J are TRBV7-2 and TRBJ2-4, with 13 bases identical to TRBD2. Losses at the gene ends were 7 bases for V and 7 bases for J; bases not matched to a gene: 4. In germline, CDR1 is SGHTA, CDR2 FQGNSA. The CDR3 is made up of 14 amino acids. CDR3 sequence reads: CASKLAGGPNIQYF. CDR3 nucleotides: TGTGCCAGCAAACTAGCGGGAGGGCCGAACATTCAGTACTTC. Using reference TRBV7-2 and TRBJ2-4 for the parts outside the CDR3, the full variable domain is GAGVSQSPSNKVTEKGKDVELRCDPISGHTALYWYRQSLGQGLEFLIYFQGNSAPDKSGLPSDRFSAERTGGSVSTLTIQRTQQEDSAVYLCASKLAGGPNIQYFGAGTRLSVL.

The chain uses TRBV20-1 and TRBJ2-1; D perhaps matches TRBD2 (7 bases). CDR3 length: 14 residues. Germline loops: CDR1 DFQATT, CDR2 SNEGSKA (reference sequence). Trimming took 1 base from V and 4 from J, leaving 11 bases between them. CDR3 nucleotide sequence: TGCAGTGCTAGAGTGGGGGGGGCGTACAATGAGCAGTTCTTC. It codes for CSARVGGAYNEQFF.

This clonotype has more than one count but fewer than ten. The rearrangement joins TRBV5-1 to TRBJ2-5; TRBD2 matches 7 bases. Per the germline V gene, CDR1 is SGHRS and CDR2 is YFSETQ. The J segment lost 9 bases and the V segment lost 4 bases, leaving 12 bases of the junction unmatched. The CDR3 runs to 14 residues. The CDR3: CASSPDTNREAQYF. The CDR3 bases are TGCGCCAGCAGCCCCGACACCAACCGGGAGGCCCAGTACTTC.

This clonotype was counted between two and nine times. The V call is TRBV5-1, the J call TRBJ2-5; 9 bases match TRBD1. Germline trimming cut 3 bases from V and 5 bases from J; bases unmatched to any gene: 17. CDR1 is SGHRS and CDR2 is YFSETQ in the germline V gene. The CDR3 sequence is 18 residues long. CDR3 loop: CASSSKPAGTGIGETQYF. CDR3 sequence (DNA): TGCGCCAGCAGCTCGAAGCCAGCCGGGACAGGGATTGGGGAGACCCAGTACTTC.

This clonotype was counted only a few times. J is TRBJ2-7 and V is TRBV14; the D gene could be TRBD1 or TRBD2 (5 bases each). This CDR3 has 17 residues. Looked up from germline, CDR1 is SGHDN and CDR2 is FVKESK. Trimming took off 3 bases at V and 2 bases at J, with 20 bases between the two ends. Here the CDR3 DNA reads TGTGCCAGCAGCCACACACTTTACCGGGACGTTACCTACGAGCAGTACTTC. This encodes CASSHTLYRDVTYEQYF.

CDR3 residues: CASSFSTGIVSYNEQFF. CDR3 nucleotide sequence: TGTGCCAGCAGCTTTTCCACCGGAATCGTTTCTTACAATGAGCAGTTCTTC. The J gene is TRBJ2-1, the V gene TRBV7-2, with D uncertain. Trimming cost V 3 bases and J 4 bases, with 19 bases left between them. Germline V gene data show CDR1 as SGHTA and CDR2 as FQGNSA. The CDR3 contains 17 residues.

This rearrangement joins TRBV20-1 to TRBJ1-5; TRBD1 aligns across 8 bases. V lost 6 bases and J lost 4; bases outside the gene matches: 8. Germline CDR1 and CDR2: DFQATT and SNEGSKA (reference sequence). The CDR3 has 14 amino acids. The DNA for the CDR3 is TGCAGTGCCACCCCGGGACAGGTAAATCAGCCCCAGCATTTT. The encoded protein is CSATPGQVNQPQHF.